This TCR beta chain was captured by sequencing in a study of naive and memory T cell subsets. Four subsets defined by CD45RA and CD27 were sorted after CD3, CD4, CD8 and live/dead staining. Two oligonucleotides, mixed equimolar, formed the beta constant-region primer covering TRBC1 and TRBC2. Four rounds of PCR amplified the ligated cDNA using nested alpha and beta constant-region primers plus SP2. TCRdb processed the UMI-ligation and nested PCR reads anew with MiXCR; each CDR3 protein has one entry. The table includes some 110,000 distinct CDR3 sequences, over 30% detected once. This clonotype was counted a few times. Its cognate antigen is unknown. This CDR3 has 15 amino acids. Trimming took 8 bases from V and 4 from J; bases not matched to a gene: 10. Germline V gene lookup returns CDR1 MNHEY and CDR2 SVGEGT. The study, taken as a whole, reports: Expression changes during T cell differentiation may affect RNA-based TCR counts. Naive and memory subsets had different power law exponents for TCR abundance. Over 85% of naive TCR sequences appeared only once, unlike memory subsets.

Sequencing used central memory CD4+ T cells from blood. The receptor's source is a human donor in good health. The chain recombines TRBV6-2 or TRBV6-3 with TRBJ1-5, with 8 nucleotides matching TRBD1. The CDR3: CASRQGTGGNQPQHF. The CDR3 DNA is TGTGCCAGCCGTCAAGGGACAGGAGGAAATCAGCCCCAGCATTTT.